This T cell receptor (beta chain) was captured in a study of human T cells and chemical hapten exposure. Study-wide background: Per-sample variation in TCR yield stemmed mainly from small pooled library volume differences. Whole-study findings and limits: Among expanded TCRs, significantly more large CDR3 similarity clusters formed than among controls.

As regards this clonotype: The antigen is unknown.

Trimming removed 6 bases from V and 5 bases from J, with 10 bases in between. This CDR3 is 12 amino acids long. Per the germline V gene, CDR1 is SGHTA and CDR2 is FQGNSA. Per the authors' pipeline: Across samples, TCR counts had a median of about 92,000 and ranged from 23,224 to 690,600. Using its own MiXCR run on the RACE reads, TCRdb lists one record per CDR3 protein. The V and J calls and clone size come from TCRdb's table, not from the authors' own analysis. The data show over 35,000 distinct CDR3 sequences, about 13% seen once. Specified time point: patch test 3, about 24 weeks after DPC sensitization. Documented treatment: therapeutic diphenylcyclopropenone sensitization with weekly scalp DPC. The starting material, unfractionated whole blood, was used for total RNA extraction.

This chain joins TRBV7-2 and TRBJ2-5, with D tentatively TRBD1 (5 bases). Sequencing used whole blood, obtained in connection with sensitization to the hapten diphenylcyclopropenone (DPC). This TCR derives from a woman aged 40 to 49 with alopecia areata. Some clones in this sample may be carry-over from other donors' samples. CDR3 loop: CASSFRAETQYF. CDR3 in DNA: TGTGCCAGCAGTTTCAGGGCGGAGACCCAGTACTTC. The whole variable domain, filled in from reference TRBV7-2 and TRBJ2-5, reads GAGVSQSPSNKVTEKGKDVELRCDPISGHTALYWYRQSLGQGLEFLIYFQGNSAPDKSGLPSDRFSAERTGGSVSTLTIQRTQQEDSAVYLCASSFRAETQYFGPGTRLLVL.